The 2 T cell receptor beta chains presented below share a single source sample, sequenced in a study. TCRdb processed the reads anew with MiXCR; each CDR3 protein has one entry. The sample table includes 60 to 90 distinct CDR3 sequences. The sample consisted of CD8+ T cells (not recorded whether cultured). The origin of the receptors is a female donor.

This sequence joins TRBV18 and TRBJ2-1; no definite D call. The CDR3 extends over 15 amino acids. CDR1 and CDR2 from the germline V gene are KGHSH and LQKENI. Deletions cut 3 bases from V and 0 bases from J, with 9 bases between. The CDR3 loop is CASSPDFGSYNEQFF. Written as DNA, the CDR3 is TGTGCCAGCTCACCCGACTTCGGCTCCTACAATGAGCAGTTCTTC.

The chain recombines TRBV28 with TRBJ2-3; 8 positions match TRBD2. Germline V gene lookup returns CDR1 MDHEN and CDR2 SYDVKM. This CDR3 region has 17 residues. V gave up 5 bases and J gave up 0 bases; unmatched junction bases: 10. CDR3 sequence: CASSILAGYTSTDTQYF. The DNA of the CDR3 is TGTGCCAGCAGTATCCTAGCGGGTTACACTAGCACAGATACGCAGTATTTT. Variable domain in full (rest from reference TRBV28 and TRBJ2-3): DVKVTQSSRYLVKRTGEKVFLECVQDMDHENMFWYRQDPGLGLRLIYFSYDVKMKEKGDIPEGYSVSREKKERFSLILESASTNQTSMYLCASSILAGYTSTDTQYFGPGTRLTVL.